This T cell receptor (beta chain) was captured in a study of Ad26.COV2.S vaccination and SARS-CoV-2 variants. Study as a whole: COV1001, an Ad26.COV2.S trial, supplied this vaccine-arm donor.

Study-level findings and limits: Reported findings describe substantial breadth in spike-specific CD8+ and CD4+ T cell responses following vaccination.

Described treatment: 15 to 20 received Ad26.COV2.S at low or high dose, single or two shots; several received placebo; per-sample allocation not given. Samples were taken on day 63 after the first vaccine or placebo injection. Donation was by an adult aged 18-55 years who was in Boston. Assay: immunoSEQ multiplex PCR; the TCRdb copy retains only in-frame clones and omits some. The sample holds a few hundred thousand clones; about nine tenths are singletons and the top ten take about 4.4%. The sample holds one count of this clone. What it binds is not known. V lost 3 bases, J lost 1 base, and 11 bases lay in between. The germline CDR1 and CDR2 sequences are SGHTA and FQGNSA. The CDR3 runs to 15 residues.

This sequence originates from a person aged 18-60 years who received the Ad26.COV2.S COVID-19 vaccine or a placebo. The sample consisted of peripheral blood, taken in a trial of Ad26.COV2.S vaccine versus placebo. The genes are TRBV7-2 and TRBJ2-3; tentatively, D is TRBD2 (6 bases). CDR3 amino acids: CASSFSGARTDTQYF. CDR3 DNA: TGTGCCAGCAGCTTTAGCGGAGCCCGCACAGATACGCAGTATTTT. Together with reference TRBV7-2 and TRBJ2-3, the CDR3 gives the full variable domain: GAGVSQSPSNKVTEKGKDVELRCDPISGHTALYWYRQSLGQGLEFLIYFQGNSAPDKSGLPSDRFSAERTGGSVSTLTIQRTQQEDSAVYLCASSFSGARTDTQYFGPGTRLTVL.